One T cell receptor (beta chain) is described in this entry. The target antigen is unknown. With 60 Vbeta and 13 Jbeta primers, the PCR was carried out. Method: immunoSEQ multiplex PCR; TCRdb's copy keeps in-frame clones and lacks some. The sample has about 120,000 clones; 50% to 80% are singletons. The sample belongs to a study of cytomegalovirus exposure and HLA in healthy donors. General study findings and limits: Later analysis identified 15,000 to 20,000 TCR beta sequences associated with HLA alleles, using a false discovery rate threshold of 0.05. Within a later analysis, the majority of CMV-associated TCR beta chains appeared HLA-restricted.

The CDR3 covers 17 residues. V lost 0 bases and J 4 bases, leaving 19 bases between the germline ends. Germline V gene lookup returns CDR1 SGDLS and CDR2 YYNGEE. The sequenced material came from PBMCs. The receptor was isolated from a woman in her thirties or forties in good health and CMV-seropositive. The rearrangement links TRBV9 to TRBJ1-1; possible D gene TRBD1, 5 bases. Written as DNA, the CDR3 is TGTGCCAGCAGCGTAGGTTTTAACAGGCCAATCCTCACTGAAGCTTTCTTT. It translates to CASSVGFNRPILTEAFF.